A single sample gave rise to the 21 T cell receptor beta chains below, sequenced in a study of T cell clusters in autoimmune cytopenias (dated by TCRdb to the late 2010s). Data came from an Illumina MiSeq. Multiplex PCR with a touch-down protocol amplified TRB rearrangements, with the TRB-A and TRB-B primer pools combined in a single tube. Each CDR3 protein sequence appears as one entry after TCRdb reprocessed the reads, and no DNA is included. The sample's own table lists about 5,500 distinct CDR3 sequences. The ten largest clones take up 7% of the sample. Per sample, around 250 ng of peripheral blood genomic DNA, tens of thousands of genome equivalents, was used for TRB amplification. These data were also reused for a study on T cell repertoires in aging, cancer and after chemotherapy.

The sample consisted of peripheral blood. The receptor set was obtained from a human donor in good health.

This rearrangement joins TRBV27 to TRBJ1-2. There are 13 residues in the CDR3. The V gene's germline CDR1 is MNHEY and CDR2 SMNVEV (reference sequence). The CDR3 sequence is CASGGQKLYGYTF.

The chain links TRBV20-1 to TRBJ1-6; the TCRdb D gene call, TRBD1, has no DNA to confirm it. The length of the CDR3 is 15 residues. CDR1 is DFQATT and CDR2 is SNEGSKA in the germline V gene (reference sequence). CDR3 residues: CSARDMGVGNSPLHF.

This clonotype registers medium-sized by frequency. V usage is TRBV5-4 and J usage is TRBJ1-2; the D call from TCRdb, TRBD1, cannot be confirmed without DNA. Germline CDR1 SGHNT, CDR2 YYREEE (reference sequence). The CDR3 loop spans 15 amino acids. CDR3 in amino acids: CASSLVGQGDYGYTF.

The V call is TRBV7-9, the J call TRBJ1-1; no DNA is available, so the TRBD1 call from TCRdb remains unchecked. The CDR3 is made up of 15 amino acids. CDR1 and CDR2 (germline): SEHNR, FQNEAQ (reference sequence). CDR3 protein: CASSLAGGLNTEAFF.

The rearrangement links TRBV14 to TRBJ2-3; absent DNA, TCRdb's TRBD2 call cannot be checked. Per germline, CDR1 SGHDN and CDR2 FVKESK. The CDR3 totals 16 residues. CDR3 sequence: CASSPLWQRRQDTQYF.

The chain employs TRBV4-2 and TRBJ1-1; there is no DNA to check the TCRdb D call of TRBD1. The CDR3 contains 13 residues. The germline gives CDR1 LGHNA, CDR2 YNFKEQ. The chain's CDR3 is CASSQVGDTEAFF.

The rearrangement uses TRBV7-2 and TRBJ2-3; TCRdb names TRBD1, which stays unverified in the absence of DNA. The CDR3 is 17 amino acids. Germline lookup yields CDR1 SGHTA and CDR2 FQGNSA. The CDR3 loop reads CASSLKRAGQRADTQYF.

Here the CDR3 reads CASSPDRTSYEQYF. This sequence joins TRBV6-6 and TRBJ2-7. The CDR3 sequence is 14 residues long. CDR1 MNHNY and CDR2 SVGAGI come from the germline V gene (reference sequence).

Frequency places this clonotype as medium-sized. The CDR3 spells CASSPDGQGGRDEQYF. J is TRBJ2-7 and V is TRBV19; TCRdb designates TRBD1, a call that cannot be tested without DNA. CDR1 LNHDA and CDR2 SQIVND come from the germline V gene (reference sequence). This CDR3 has 16 residues. The whole variable domain, remainder taken from reference TRBV19 and TRBJ2-7, is DGGITQSPKYLFRKEGQNVTLSCEQNLNHDAMYWYRQDPGQGLRLIYYSQIVNDFQKGDIAEGYSVSREKKESFPLTVTSAQKNPTAFYLCASSPDGQGGRDEQYFGPGTRLTVT.

The V call is TRBV27, the J call TRBJ1-1; TCRdb gives TRBD1 as the D gene, but with no DNA this cannot be confirmed. CDR3 size: 14 residues. Germline V gives CDR1 MNHEY, CDR2 SMNVEV (reference sequence). The CDR3 spells CASSLGGVNTEAFF.

This chain joins TRBV6-2 or TRBV6-3 and TRBJ1-2; the D call of TRBD1 rests on TCRdb alone, since no DNA is present to check it. The CDR3 consists of 13 residues. The germline V gene has CDR1 MNHEY and CDR2 SVGEGT. The CDR3 here is CASSLQGNYGYTF.

This clonotype is identified as medium-sized from frequency. This sequence joins TRBV6-2 or TRBV6-3 and TRBJ2-6; absent DNA, TCRdb's TRBD2 call cannot be checked. Germline assignment: CDR1 MNHEY and CDR2 SVGEGT. This CDR3 has 17 amino acids. CDR3 protein: CASSSGLLRSGANVLTF.

This clonotype registers medium-sized by frequency. The chain employs TRBV6-1 and TRBJ2-5; checking the TCRdb D call of TRBD1 is not possible without DNA. CDR1 and CDR2 from the germline V gene are MNHNS and SASEGT. CDR3 size: 15 residues. The CDR3 protein is CASSDAPTGSETQYF.

This clonotype is medium-sized by frequency. The J gene is TRBJ1-1, the V gene TRBV6-6; TCRdb proposes TRBD1, but this gene call is untestable without DNA. Germline CDR1 MNHNY, CDR2 SVGAGI (reference sequence). This CDR3 comprises 15 residues. The CDR3 protein is CASSLGQGLDTEAFF.

This clonotype is identified as medium-sized from frequency. The chain combines TRBV12-3 or TRBV12-4 with TRBJ2-2. CDR3 length: 13 amino acids. The chain's CDR3 is CASRGSNTGELFF.

This chain links TRBV20-1 with TRBJ1-1. In germline, CDR1 is DFQATT, CDR2 SNEGSKA (reference sequence). There are 13 residues in the CDR3. The CDR3 here is CSAKAGQITEAFF.

This clonotype is labeled medium-sized based on frequency. The rearrangement uses TRBV6-5 and TRBJ2-5; TCRdb calls TRBD1, which cannot be checked without DNA. The V gene's germline CDR1 is MNHEY and CDR2 SVGAGI. The CDR3 length is 13 residues. CDR3: CASSFGTEETQYF.

This clonotype is classed as medium-sized by frequency. The chain has TRBV12-3 or TRBV12-4 and TRBJ2-5; lacking DNA, the TRBD1 call made by TCRdb goes unchecked. CDR3 length: 15 residues. CDR3: CASSRGDGQQETQYF.

This clonotype registers medium-sized (0.01 to 0.1%) by frequency. The chain employs TRBV6-5 and TRBJ1-2; the D call of TRBD1 rests on TCRdb alone, since no DNA is present to check it. Germline CDR1 and CDR2: MNHEY and SVGAGI. This CDR3 is 14 amino acids long. CDR3 protein: CASNEGARGGGYTF.

In terms of frequency, this clonotype is medium-sized. The gene calls are TRBV15 and TRBJ1-3; TCRdb indicates TRBD1, and absent DNA this call remains unverified. Germline CDR1 is LNHNV and CDR2 is YYDKDF (reference sequence). The CDR3 is made up of 13 amino acids. CDR3 protein: CATAPGTGNTIYF.

This clonotype ranks as medium-sized in terms of frequency. J is TRBJ2-7 and V is TRBV6-6; TCRdb calls TRBD2, which cannot be checked without DNA. Looked up from germline, CDR1 is MNHNY and CDR2 is SVGAGI (reference sequence). The CDR3 has 12 amino acids. CDR3 loop: CASSPATYEQYF.